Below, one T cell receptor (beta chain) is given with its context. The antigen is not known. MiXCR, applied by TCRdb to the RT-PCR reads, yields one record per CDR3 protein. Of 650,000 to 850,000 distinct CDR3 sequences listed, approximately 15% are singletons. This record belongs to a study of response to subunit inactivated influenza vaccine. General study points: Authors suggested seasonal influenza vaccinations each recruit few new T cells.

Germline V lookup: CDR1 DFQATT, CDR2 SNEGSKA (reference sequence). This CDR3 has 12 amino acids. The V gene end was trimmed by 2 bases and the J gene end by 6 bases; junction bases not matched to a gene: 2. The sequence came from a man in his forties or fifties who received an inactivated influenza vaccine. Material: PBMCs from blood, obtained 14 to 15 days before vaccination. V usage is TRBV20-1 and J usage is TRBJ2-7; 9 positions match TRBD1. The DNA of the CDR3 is TGCAGTGCTAGAAACAGGGGGCTCGAGCAGTACTTC. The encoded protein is CSARNRGLEQYF.